This TCR beta chain appears in the sequencing data of a study of T cell therapy after organ transplantation. To note about this clone: Its matching antigen is unknown.

Notes on the study in general: In nonresponders, large pretherapy expansions changed minimally after therapy.

Germline V gene sequence: CDR1 SGHNT, CDR2 YYREEE (reference sequence). This CDR3 is built from 13 residues. V lost 3 bases to trimming and J lost 5 bases, with 11 bases between them. Libraries were prepared by immunoSEQ multiplex PCR; TCRdb keeps only in-frame clonotypes and omits some of them. The sample contains 3,500 to 4,500 clones, about two thirds of which appear only once. Time point here: 20-29 weeks after completion of therapy. This receptor was identified in a human patient who had received a solid organ transplant and had CMV disease. The graft donor may have contributed some T cells. The genes are TRBV5-4 and TRBJ2-5, with a tentative D call TRBD1 (6 bases). The sample consisted of CD8+ T cells from blood, taken after autologous CMV-specific T cell therapy. The CDR3 DNA sequence: TGTGCCAGCAGCTCCGGGACAAGGGAGACCCAGTACTTC. Encoded protein: CASSSGTRETQYF.